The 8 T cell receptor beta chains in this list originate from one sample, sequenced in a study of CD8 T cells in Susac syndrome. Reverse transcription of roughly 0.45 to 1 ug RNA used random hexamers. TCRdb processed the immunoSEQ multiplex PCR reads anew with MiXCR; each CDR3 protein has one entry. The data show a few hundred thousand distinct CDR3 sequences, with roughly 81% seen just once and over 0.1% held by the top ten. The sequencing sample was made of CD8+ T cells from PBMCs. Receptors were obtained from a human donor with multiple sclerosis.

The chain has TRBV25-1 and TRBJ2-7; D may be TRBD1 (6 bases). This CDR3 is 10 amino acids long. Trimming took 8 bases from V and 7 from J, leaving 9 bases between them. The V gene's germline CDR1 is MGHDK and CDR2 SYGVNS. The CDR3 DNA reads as TGTGCCAGCTTAGGGGGAGAGCAGTACTTC. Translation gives CASLGGEQYF.

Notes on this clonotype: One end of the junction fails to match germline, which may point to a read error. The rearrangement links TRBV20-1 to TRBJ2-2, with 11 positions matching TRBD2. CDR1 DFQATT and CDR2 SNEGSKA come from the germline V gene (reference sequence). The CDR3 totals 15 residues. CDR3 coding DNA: TGCAGTGCAAGAGAACTAGCGGGAGTGGGGAGGGAGCTGTTTTTT. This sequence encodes CSARELAGVGRELFF.

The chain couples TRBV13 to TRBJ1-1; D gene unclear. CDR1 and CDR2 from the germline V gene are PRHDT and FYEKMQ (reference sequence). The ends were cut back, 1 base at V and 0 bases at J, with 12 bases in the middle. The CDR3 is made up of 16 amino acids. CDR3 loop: CASSLAQIGMNTEAFF. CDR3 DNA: TGTGCCAGCAGCTTAGCCCAAATAGGGATGAACACTGAAGCTTTCTTT. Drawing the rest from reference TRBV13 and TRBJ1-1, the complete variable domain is AAGVIQSPRHLIKEKRETATLKCYPIPRHDTVYWYQQGPGQDPQFLISFYEKMQSDKGSIPDRFSAQQFSDYHSELNMSSLELGDSALYFCASSLAQIGMNTEAFFGQGTRLTVV.

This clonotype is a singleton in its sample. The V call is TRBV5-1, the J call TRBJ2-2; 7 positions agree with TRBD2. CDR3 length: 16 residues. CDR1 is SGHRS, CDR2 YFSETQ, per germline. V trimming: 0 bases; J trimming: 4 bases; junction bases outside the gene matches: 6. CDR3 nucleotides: TGCGCCAGCAGCTTGGCGGGACTACCTGGCACCGGGGAGCTGTTTTTT. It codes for CASSLAGLPGTGELFF. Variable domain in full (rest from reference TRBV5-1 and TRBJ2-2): KAGVTQTPRYLIKTRGQQVTLSCSPISGHRSVSWYQQTPGQGLQFLFEYFSETQRNKGNFPGRFSGRQFSNSRSEMNVSTLELGDSALYLCASSLAGLPGTGELFFGEGSRLTVL.

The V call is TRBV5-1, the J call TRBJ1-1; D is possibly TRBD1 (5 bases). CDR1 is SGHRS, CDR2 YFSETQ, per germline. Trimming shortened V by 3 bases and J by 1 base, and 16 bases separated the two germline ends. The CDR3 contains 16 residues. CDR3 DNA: TGCGCCAGCAGCTCGCGATGGGGGGAGTCGAACACTGAAGCTTTCTTT. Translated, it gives CASSSRWGESNTEAFF.

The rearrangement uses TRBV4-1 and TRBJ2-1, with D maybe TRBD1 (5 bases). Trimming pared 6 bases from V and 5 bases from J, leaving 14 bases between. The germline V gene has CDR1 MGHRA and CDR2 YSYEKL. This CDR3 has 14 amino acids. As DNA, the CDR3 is TGCGCCAGCAGGGATAGGGGTGCGGACAATGAGCAGTTCTTC. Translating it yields CASRDRGADNEQFF.

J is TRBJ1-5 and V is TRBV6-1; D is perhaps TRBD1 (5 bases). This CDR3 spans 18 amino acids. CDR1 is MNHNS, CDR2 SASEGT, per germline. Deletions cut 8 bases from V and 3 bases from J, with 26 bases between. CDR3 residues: CASVKRQGSNSFNQPQHF. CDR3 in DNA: TGTGCCAGCGTCAAAAGGCAGGGCTCGAACTCATTCAATCAGCCCCAGCATTTT.

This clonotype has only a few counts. The CDR3: CASSIAGTEAFF. DNA for the CDR3: TGTGCCAGTAGTATTGCGGGCACTGAAGCTTTCTTT. This chain links TRBV19 with TRBJ1-1; D not certain. The CDR3 runs 12 residues. Germline CDR1 reads LNHDA; CDR2 reads SQIVND (reference sequence). V lost 3 bases to trimming and J lost 4 bases, with 6 bases between them.